This T cell receptor (beta chain) was documented in a study of technical replicates of blood from a few donors. This clone appeared a single time. Produced via immunoSEQ multiplex PCR; TCRdb's table is partial and in-frame only. The data hold about 89,000 clones, with 90% to 95% observed a single time. The sequenced sample was T cells isolated from PBMCs. The clonotype was recovered from a human donor in good health.

The CDR3 region is CSVVFRMNTEAFF. CDR3 DNA: TGCAGCGTTGTCTTCAGGATGAACACTGAAGCTTTCTTT. V gene TRBV29-1 combines with J gene TRBJ1-1, with D hard to call. V lost 4 bases, J lost 0 bases, and 9 bases lay in between. Germline assignment: CDR1 SQVTM and CDR2 ANQGSEA. The length of the CDR3 is 13 residues.